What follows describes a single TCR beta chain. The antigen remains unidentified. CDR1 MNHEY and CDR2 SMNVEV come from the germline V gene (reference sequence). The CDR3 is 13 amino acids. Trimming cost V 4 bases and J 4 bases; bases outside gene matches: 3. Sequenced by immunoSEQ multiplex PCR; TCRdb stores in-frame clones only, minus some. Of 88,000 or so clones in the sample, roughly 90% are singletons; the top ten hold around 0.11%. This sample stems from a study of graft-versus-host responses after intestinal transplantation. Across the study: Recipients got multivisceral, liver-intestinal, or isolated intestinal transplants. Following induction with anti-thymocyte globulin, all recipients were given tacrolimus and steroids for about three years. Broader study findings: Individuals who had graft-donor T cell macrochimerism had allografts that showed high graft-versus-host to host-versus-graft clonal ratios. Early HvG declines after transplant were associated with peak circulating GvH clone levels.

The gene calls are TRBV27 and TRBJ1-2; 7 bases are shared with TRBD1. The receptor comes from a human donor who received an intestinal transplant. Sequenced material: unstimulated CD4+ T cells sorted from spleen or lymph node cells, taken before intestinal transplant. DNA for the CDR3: TGTGCCAGCAGTTCACAGGGGACCTATGGCTACACCTTC. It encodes CASSSQGTYGYTF.